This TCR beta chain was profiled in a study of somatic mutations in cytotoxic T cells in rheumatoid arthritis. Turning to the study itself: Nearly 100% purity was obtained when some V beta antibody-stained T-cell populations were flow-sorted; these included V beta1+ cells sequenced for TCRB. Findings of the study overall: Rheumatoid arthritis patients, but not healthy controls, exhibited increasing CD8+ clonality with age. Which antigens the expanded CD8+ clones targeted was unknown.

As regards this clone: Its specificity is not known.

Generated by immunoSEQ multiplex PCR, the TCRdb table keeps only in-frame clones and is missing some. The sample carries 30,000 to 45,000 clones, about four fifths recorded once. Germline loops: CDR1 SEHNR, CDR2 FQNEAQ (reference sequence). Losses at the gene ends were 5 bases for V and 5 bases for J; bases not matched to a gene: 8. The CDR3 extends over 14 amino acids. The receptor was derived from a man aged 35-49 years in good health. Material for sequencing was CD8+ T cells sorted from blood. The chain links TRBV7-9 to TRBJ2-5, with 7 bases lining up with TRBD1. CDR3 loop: CASSGWDRRETQYF. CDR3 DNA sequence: TGTGCCAGCAGCGGTTGGGACAGACGGGAGACCCAGTACTTC.